These 16 T cell receptor beta chains were all obtained from the same sample, sequenced in a study of vaccination and CD4 T cells after COVID-19. Specified treatment: 10-day PBMC culture with coronavirus spike peptide pools or control peptides (ViraFEST assay). Cultured CD4+ T cell DNA underwent sequencing with the Oncomine TCR Beta short-read assay. TCRdb re-called the PCR reads through MiXCR, storing one row per CDR3 protein. The data show over 5,500 distinct CDR3 sequences, about 51% seen once. Their recognized antigens are unknown. The material sequenced was CD4+ T cells from blood, cultured in vitro. These receptors all stem from a human donor who had recovered from COVID-19.

This clonotype is labeled as medium-sized (0.01 to 0.1%). The chain employs TRBV27 and TRBJ1-2; 12 bases fit TRBD1. The CDR3 has 15 amino acids. After removal of 3 bases from V and 7 bases from J, the junction contained 6 bases not matched to a gene. The germline V gene encodes CDR1 MNHEY and CDR2 SMNVEV (reference sequence). CDR3: CASSFRDRGRSGYTF. CDR3 sequence (DNA): TGTGCCAGCAGTTTCCGGGACAGGGGGCGAAGTGGCTACACCTTC.

This clonotype came up a few times. The gene calls are TRBV20-1 and TRBJ1-2; unclear D gene. The germline gives CDR1 DFQATT, CDR2 SNEGSKA (reference sequence). This CDR3 is built from 12 residues. V lost 3 bases and J lost 2, with 7 bases in between. This CDR3 reads CSASNLNYGYTF. The CDR3 bases are TGCAGTGCTAGTAACCTGAACTATGGCTACACCTTC.

The chain combines TRBV5-1 with TRBJ1-1; 9 nucleotides agree with TRBD1. V lost 3 bases to trimming and J lost 0 bases; unmatched junction nucleotides: 18. The CDR3 is made up of 20 amino acids. The germline CDR1 and CDR2 sequences are SGHRS and YFSETQ. The CDR3 DNA is TGCGCCAGCAGCTCAACAACCGGGACAGGGAATGTTGCTATGAACACTGAAGCTTTCTTT. The encoded protein is CASSSTTGTGNVAMNTEAFF.

In its sample, this clonotype was seen a few times. The DNA for the CDR3 is TGTGCCATCAGCGAGGGGTCCAGTGGCTACACCTTC. This sequence encodes CAISEGSSGYTF. The V gene is TRBV10-3, the J gene TRBJ1-2, with TRBD1 as a possible D gene (5 bases). CDR1 and CDR2 (germline): ENHRY, SYGVKD. V lost 6 bases and J lost 7, with 12 bases in between. This CDR3 spans 12 amino acids.

The chain is built from TRBV10-3 and TRBJ2-3; 14 bases are a match to TRBD2. Germline loops: CDR1 ENHRY, CDR2 SYGVKD. This CDR3 comprises 16 residues. Unmatched junction bases numbered 5, after V lost 3 bases and J lost 6 bases. The CDR3 nucleotides are TGTGCCATCAGTGATGGGACTAGCGGGGGCCCCGATACGCAGTATTTT. It yields the protein CAISDGTSGGPDTQYF.

The V and J genes are TRBV24-1 and TRBJ1-2; D uncertain. Germline CDR1 KGHDR, CDR2 SFDVKD. Trimming took off 12 bases at V and 3 bases at J, with 13 bases between the two ends. The CDR3 has 12 residues. In nucleotides, the CDR3 is TGTGCCCCCATCGGGGTGGACTATGGCTACACCTTC. Amino acid sequence: CAPIGVDYGYTF.

The chain employs TRBV10-2 and TRBJ1-2; 8 bases map to TRBD1. The V and J ends lost 3 bases and 6 bases, in that order; junction bases with no gene match: 6. The germline gives CDR1 WSHSY, CDR2 SAAADI. The CDR3 is 14 amino acids. The CDR3 loop reads CASSDQGAQNGYTF. CDR3 in DNA: TGCGCCAGCAGTGACCAGGGGGCGCAGAATGGCTACACCTTC.

The chain carries TRBV20-1 and TRBJ2-2; 9 nucleotides align to TRBD2. After removal of 6 bases from V and 3 bases from J, the junction contained 17 bases not matched to a gene. This CDR3 spans 18 amino acids. Germline V CDR1 and CDR2: DFQATT, SNEGSKA (reference sequence). CDR3 DNA sequence: TGCAGTGCACAGGGACTAAGCGGGGGGACCCCGTACACCGGGGAGCTGTTTTTT. Residues: CSAQGLSGGTPYTGELFF.

This chain uses TRBV11-2 with TRBJ1-2, with 12 nucleotides matching TRBD1. The V gene end was trimmed by 5 bases and the J gene end by 5 bases; junction bases not matched to a gene: 12. The germline V gene encodes CDR1 SGHAT and CDR2 FQNNGV. The CDR3 runs to 17 residues. The CDR3 protein is CASSPGVGTGGGYGYTF. DNA of the CDR3: TGTGCCAGCAGCCCGGGGGTTGGGACAGGGGGCGGATATGGCTACACCTTC.

The chain recombines TRBV19 with TRBJ1-6; 10 positions agree with TRBD1. Germline V gives CDR1 LNHDA, CDR2 SQIVND (reference sequence). Trimming cost V 5 bases and J 15 bases; bases outside gene matches: 13. The CDR3 has 15 amino acids. Written as DNA, the CDR3 is TGTGCCAGTAGTTTGGGACAGGGGATCGCGGTCCGCCTCCACTTT. As protein: CASSLGQGIAVRLHF.

In nucleotides, the CDR3 is TGTGCCAGCAGCCCGCGTACTAGCGCCGCGGAGACCCAGTACTTC. As protein: CASSPRTSAAETQYF. The genes are TRBV7-6 and TRBJ2-5; 7 nucleotides agree with TRBD2. The V gene's germline CDR1 is SGHVS and CDR2 FNYEAQ. CDR3 length: 15 amino acids. Trimming cost V 5 bases and J 5 bases; bases outside gene matches: 11.

This clonotype was counted a single time. This chain links TRBV12-3 or TRBV12-4 with TRBJ1-5; no reliable D call. This CDR3 has 14 residues. Trimming took 3 bases from V and 6 from J, leaving 12 bases between them. CDR3 in amino acids: CASSFSQASQPQHF. In DNA, the CDR3 is TGTGCCAGCAGTTTCTCTCAGGCGAGTCAGCCCCAGCATTTT.

The table lists this clonotype with a few counts. The V gene is TRBV2, the J gene TRBJ1-5, with D maybe TRBD1 (5 bases). Trimming cost V 5 bases and J 7 bases, with 18 bases left between them. CDR3 length: 15 residues. Germline V gene sequence: CDR1 SNHLY, CDR2 FYNNEI. The CDR3 coding sequence is TGTGCCAGCAGTCCCGACAGTACGGGTCGACAGCCCCAGCATTTT. Translated, it gives CASSPDSTGRQPQHF.

The rearrangement joins TRBV7-2 to TRBJ1-1; D call uncertain. Trimming cost V 2 bases and J 6 bases, with 10 bases left between them. CDR1 is SGHTA, CDR2 FQGNSA, per germline. The CDR3 sequence is 13 residues long. CDR3 protein: CASSLWQSPEAFF. The CDR3 DNA reads TGTGCCAGCAGCTTATGGCAATCGCCTGAAGCTTTCTTT.

This clonotype was seen a few times. The rearrangement links TRBV6-2 or TRBV6-3 to TRBJ1-2; tentatively, D is TRBD1 (5 bases). V lost 4 bases and J 7 bases, leaving 13 bases between the germline ends. CDR1 and CDR2 (germline): MNHEY, SVGEGT. This CDR3 region has 13 residues. The CDR3 nucleotides read TGTGCCAGCAGTTCAGGGCACAGCCGTGGCTACACCTTC. The encoded protein is CASSSGHSRGYTF.

This chain connects TRBV27 to TRBJ2-7; 8 nucleotides line up with TRBD2. This CDR3 is built from 15 residues. In germline, CDR1 is MNHEY, CDR2 SMNVEV (reference sequence). J lost 0 bases, V lost 3 bases, and 4 bases had no gene match. CDR3 region: CASSFAGGSSYEQYF. The CDR3 DNA is TGTGCCAGCAGTTTTGCGGGGGGCAGCTCCTACGAGCAGTACTTC.